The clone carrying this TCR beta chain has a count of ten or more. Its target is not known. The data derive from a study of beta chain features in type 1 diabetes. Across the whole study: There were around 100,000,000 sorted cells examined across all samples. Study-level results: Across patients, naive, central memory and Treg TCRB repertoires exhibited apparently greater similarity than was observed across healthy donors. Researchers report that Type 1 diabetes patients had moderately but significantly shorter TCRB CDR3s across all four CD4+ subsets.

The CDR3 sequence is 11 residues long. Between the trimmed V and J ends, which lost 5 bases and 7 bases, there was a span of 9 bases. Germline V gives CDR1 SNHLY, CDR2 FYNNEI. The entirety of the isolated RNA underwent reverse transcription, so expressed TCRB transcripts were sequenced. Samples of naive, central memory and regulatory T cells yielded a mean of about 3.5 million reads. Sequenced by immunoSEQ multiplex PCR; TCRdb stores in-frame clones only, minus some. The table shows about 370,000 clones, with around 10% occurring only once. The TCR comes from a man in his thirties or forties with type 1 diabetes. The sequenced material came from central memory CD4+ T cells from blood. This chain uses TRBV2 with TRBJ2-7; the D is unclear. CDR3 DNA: TGTGCCAGCAGTAAACAGCCGGAGCAGTACTTC. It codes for CASSKQPEQYF.